These 6 T cell receptor beta chains share one sample of origin, sequenced in a study of shared clonotypes between healthy human individuals. Measured with immunoSEQ multiplex PCR; TCRdb has only the in-frame clones, and not every one. The sample lists millions of clones, roughly 94% occurring once. The specimen was naive CD4+ T cells sorted from blood. Subset specified: CD45RA+ positively selected. Receptors originate from a young man in good health.

About this clone itself: Other DNA sequences within the sample encode an identical CDR3. This chain joins TRBV5-1 and TRBJ2-7, with no clear D. Deletions cut 2 bases from V and 0 bases from J, with 9 bases between. CDR1 SGHRS and CDR2 YFSETQ come from the germline V gene. The CDR3 runs to 14 residues. Here the CDR3 reads CASSLYSGSYEQYF. CDR3 coding DNA: TGCGCCAGCAGCTTATATTCGGGCTCCTACGAGCAGTACTTC.

In the case of this clone: Additional DNA sequences in this sample encode the identical CDR3. Here the CDR3 reads CASSLLGGNTGELFF. DNA of the CDR3: TGTGCCAGCAGCCTTCTAGGTGGGAACACCGGGGAGCTGTTTTTT. The chain has TRBV7-3 and TRBJ2-2; D gene uncertain. V was cut by 5 bases and J by 1 base, with 11 bases left in between. Germline lookup yields CDR1 SGHTA and CDR2 FQGTGA. CDR3 length: 15 residues.

The V call is TRBV6-1, the J call TRBJ1-2; D is possibly TRBD1 (6 bases). The CDR3 is 13 amino acids. CDR1 is MNHNS, CDR2 SASEGT, per germline. Trimming stripped 5 bases from V and 8 bases from J, with 15 bases between. The CDR3 region is CASSPIQGEGYTF. Written as DNA, the CDR3 is TGTGCCAGCAGTCCAATACAGGGAGAAGGCTACACCTTC.

A note on this clone: A read error is possible here, since a much larger clone lies one base away. Other DNA sequences from this sample encode an identical CDR3 as well. The V gene is TRBV11-2, the J gene TRBJ2-7; unclear D gene. Per germline, CDR1 SGHAT and CDR2 FQNNGV. The CDR3 loop spans 13 amino acids. The V end lost 1 base, the J end lost 1 base, and 5 bases lay between the germline ends. The CDR3 loop reads CASSLGHSYEQYF. The CDR3 nucleotides read TGTGCCAGCAGCTTAGGACATTCCTACGAGCAGTACTTC.

This clone was counted a single time. The genes are TRBV28 and TRBJ1-3, with D hard to call. Germline values: CDR1 MDHEN, CDR2 SYDVKM. This CDR3 is built from 13 residues. Trimming removed 8 bases from V and 8 bases from J, with 16 bases in between. The CDR3 loop reads CASSTPRRDTIYF. In DNA form, the CDR3 reads TGTGCCAGCTCTACCCCCCGGCGGGACACCATATATTTT.

The rearrangement links TRBV27 to TRBJ2-1; 11 bases line up with TRBD2. V shed 4 bases, J shed 4 bases, and the junction held 6 bases outside the gene matches. The CDR3 totals 16 residues. The germline CDR1 and CDR2 sequences are MNHEY and SMNVEV (reference sequence). CDR3 protein: CASSSVLAGGYNEQFF. CDR3 nucleotides: TGTGCCAGCAGTTCTGTCCTAGCGGGGGGATACAATGAGCAGTTCTTC.